This TCR beta chain is from a study of beta chain features in type 1 diabetes. The trim removed 2 bases at V and 2 bases at J, leaving 3 bases unmatched. Looked up from germline, CDR1 is ENHRY and CDR2 is SYGVKD. This CDR3 contains 16 residues. The entirety of the isolated RNA underwent reverse transcription, so expressed TCRB transcripts were sequenced. Measured with immunoSEQ multiplex PCR; TCRdb has only the in-frame clones, and not every one. The repertoire includes 300,000 or so clones, 6.5% to 10% of them detected once, and around 0.45% sits in the top ten. Study results and caveats: Within patients, naive, central memory and Treg TCRB repertoires seemed more similar than within healthy donors. Here, the possible influence of HLA type (on TCRB rearrangement) remained unresolved.

This clone was counted a few times. Its cognate antigen is unknown. One heparinised blood draw averaging approximately 120 mL was given by each donor. The V gene is TRBV10-3, the J gene TRBJ2-6; 7 bases align to TRBD2. The source material was central memory CD4+ T cells from blood. This receptor was taken from a woman under 30 in good health. CDR3 DNA sequence: TGTGCCATCAGTGAGAAGGGACTACCTGGGGCCAACGTCCTGACTTTC. It encodes CAISEKGLPGANVLTF.